The rows below give T cell receptor beta chains drawn from one sample of a study of T cell responses to AZD1222 COVID-19 vaccine. The protocol was immunoSEQ multiplex PCR, while the TCRdb copy is restricted to in-frame clones and leaves out a portion. In the table there are around 140,000 clones, roughly 90% of which are singletons. The material sequenced was peripheral blood, taken 28 days after the second AZD1222 dose. These receptors all come from an adult who received the AZD1222 COVID-19 vaccine. The conserved cysteine and the conserved F or W are not part of the CDR3 here. For some rows the clone size is stated as once, few or many, or as a class when expanded; others skip it.

>.|TRBV28|TRBJ2-1
ASSLIASGHYNEQF
>.|TRBV5-1|TRBJ1-1
ASSVDLQGHTEAF
>.|TRBV9|TRBJ2-1
ASSVGHSSYNEQF
>.|TRBV7-2|TRBJ1-3
ASSLAHSSGNTIY
>.|TRBV24-1|TRBJ2-1
ATSGQGSRVTL
>.|TRBV7-4|TRBJ1-5
ASSLQGAGPQH
>.|TRBV20-1|TRBJ2-6
SARYLGVLT
>.|TRBV15|TRBJ1-6
ATSRDYGTGNNSPLH
>.|TRBV4-3|TRBJ1-1
ASSQAPGQGGTEAF
>.|TRBV15|TRBJ1-1
ATSRGVALLPEAF
>.|TRBV15|TRBJ1-2
ATSREGYGYT
>.|TRBV9|TRBJ2-1
ASSPGQGASNEQF
>.|TRBV2|TRBJ2-7
ASSIGTSGAEQY
>.|TRBV5-4|TRBJ2-1
ASSSPGQGRDEQF
>.|TRBV28|TRBJ2-6
ASTRGISGANVLT
>.|TRBV14|TRBJ1-2
ASSPGGSPYGYT
>.|TRBV5-6|TRBJ2-7
ASSRSGRTYEQY
>.|TRBV30|TRBJ2-1
AWTGLGSAEQF
>.|TRBV7-3|TRBJ2-7
ASTEDRVDVEQY
>.|TRBV6-5|TRBJ1-5
ASSYSGQGDQPQH
>.|TRBV9|TRBJ1-5
ASSEGTGANQPQH
>once|TRBV27|TRBJ1-5
ASSFTLSSGQPQH
>.|TRBV7-2|TRBJ1-2
ASSLLGEVYGYT
>.|TRBV27|TRBJ1-5
ASSFRGFQPQH
>.|TRBV6-5|TRBJ2-2
ASSLQGAWTGELF
>.|TRBV6-5|TRBJ2-3
ASSWASSDTQY
>.|TRBV18|TRBJ2-2
ATPSRGDLTGELF
>.|TRBV30|TRBJ2-1
AWSKNEQF
>.|TRBV18|TRBJ1-1
ASSPQLGKAF
>.|TRBV7-2|TRBJ1-6
ASSFRGFDNSPLH
>.|TRBV4-1|TRBJ2-7
ASSHPQAGAGGEQY
>once|TRBV28|TRBJ2-7
ASRWTGPGEQY
>once|TRBV3-1/TRBV3-2|TRBJ1-5
ASSLGQYSNQPQH
>.|TRBV7-2|TRBJ2-5
ASTIGRETQY
>.|TRBV10-3|TRBJ2-3
AISERLGGISSTDTQY
>.|TRBV7-2|TRBJ1-2
ASSFRQGQGYT
>.|TRBV28|TRBJ1-2
ASSSPQTDGYT
>.|TRBV19|TRBJ1-5
ASSRTGTVLYSNQPQH
>.|TRBV2|TRBJ2-7
ASSGQLGRTFLEQY
>.|TRBV10-3|TRBJ1-6
AISESRGASYNSPLH
>once|TRBV7-9|TRBJ1-4
ASSLARGKLF